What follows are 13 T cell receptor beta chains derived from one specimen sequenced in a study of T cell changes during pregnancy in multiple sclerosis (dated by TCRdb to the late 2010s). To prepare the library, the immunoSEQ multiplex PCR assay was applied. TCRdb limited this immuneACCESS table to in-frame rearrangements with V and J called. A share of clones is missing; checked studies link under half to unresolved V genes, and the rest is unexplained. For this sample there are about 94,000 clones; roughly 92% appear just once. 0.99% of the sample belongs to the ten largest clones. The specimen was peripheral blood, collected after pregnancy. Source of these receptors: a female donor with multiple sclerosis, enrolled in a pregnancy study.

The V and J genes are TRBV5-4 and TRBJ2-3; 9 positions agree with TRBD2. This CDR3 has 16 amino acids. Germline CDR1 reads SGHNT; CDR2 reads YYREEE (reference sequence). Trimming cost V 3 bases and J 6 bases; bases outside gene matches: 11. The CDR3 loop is CASSSKGAGGKDTQYF. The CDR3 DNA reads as TGTGCCAGCAGCTCTAAAGGAGCGGGAGGAAAGGATACGCAGTATTTT.

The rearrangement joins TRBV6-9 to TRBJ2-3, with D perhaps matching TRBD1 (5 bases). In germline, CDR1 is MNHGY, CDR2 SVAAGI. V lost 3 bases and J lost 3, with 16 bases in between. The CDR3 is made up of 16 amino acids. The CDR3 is CASSYPGQFCTDTQYF. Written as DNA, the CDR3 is TGTGCCAGCAGTTACCCAGGGCAGTTTTGTACAGATACGCAGTATTTT.

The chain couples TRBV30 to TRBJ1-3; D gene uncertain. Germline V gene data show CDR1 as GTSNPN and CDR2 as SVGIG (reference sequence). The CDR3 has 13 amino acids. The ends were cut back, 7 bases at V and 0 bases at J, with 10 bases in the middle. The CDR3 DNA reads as TGTGCCTCCGGACTCAGCTCTGGAAACACCATATATTTT. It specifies CASGLSSGNTIYF.

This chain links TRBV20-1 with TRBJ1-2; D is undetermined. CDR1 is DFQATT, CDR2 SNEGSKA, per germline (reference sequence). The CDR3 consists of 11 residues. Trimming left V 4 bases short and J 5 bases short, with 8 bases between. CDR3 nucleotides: TGCAGTGCTAAAGGAGAGTATGGCTACACCTTC. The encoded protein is CSAKGEYGYTF.

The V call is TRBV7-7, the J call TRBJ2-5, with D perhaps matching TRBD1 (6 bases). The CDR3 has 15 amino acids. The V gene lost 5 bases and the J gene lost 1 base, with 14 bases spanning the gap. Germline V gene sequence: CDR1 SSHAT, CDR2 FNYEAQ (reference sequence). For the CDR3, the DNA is TGTGCCAGCAGCGCAAACGGCAGGGGCCAAGAGACCCAGTACTTC. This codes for CASSANGRGQETQYF.

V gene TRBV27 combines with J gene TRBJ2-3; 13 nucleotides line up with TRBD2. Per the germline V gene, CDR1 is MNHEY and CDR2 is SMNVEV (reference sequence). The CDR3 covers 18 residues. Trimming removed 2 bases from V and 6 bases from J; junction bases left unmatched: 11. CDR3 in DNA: TGTGCCAGCAGTTTAGAAGCCCCACTAGCGGGAGGGGTGGATACGCAGTATTTT. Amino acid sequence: CASSLEAPLAGGVDTQYF.

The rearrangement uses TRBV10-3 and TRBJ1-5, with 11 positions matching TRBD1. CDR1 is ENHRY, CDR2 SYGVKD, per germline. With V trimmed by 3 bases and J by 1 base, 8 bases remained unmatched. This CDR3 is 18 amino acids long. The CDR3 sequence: CAISEGTGGYGSNQPQHF. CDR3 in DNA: TGTGCCATCAGTGAAGGGACAGGGGGTTACGGGAGCAATCAGCCCCAGCATTTT.

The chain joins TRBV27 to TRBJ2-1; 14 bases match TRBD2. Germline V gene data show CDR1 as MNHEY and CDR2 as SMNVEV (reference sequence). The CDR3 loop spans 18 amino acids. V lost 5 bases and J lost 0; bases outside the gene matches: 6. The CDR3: CASSLGLAGGYSYNEQFF. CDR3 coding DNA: TGTGCCAGCAGTCTCGGACTAGCGGGAGGCTACTCCTACAATGAGCAGTTCTTC.

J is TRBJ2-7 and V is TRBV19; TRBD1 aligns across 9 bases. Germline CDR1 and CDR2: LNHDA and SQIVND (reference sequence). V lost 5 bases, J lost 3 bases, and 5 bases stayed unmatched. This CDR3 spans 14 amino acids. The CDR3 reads CASSSGQGLYEQYF. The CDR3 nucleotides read TGTGCCAGTAGTTCGGGACAGGGTCTCTACGAGCAGTACTTC.

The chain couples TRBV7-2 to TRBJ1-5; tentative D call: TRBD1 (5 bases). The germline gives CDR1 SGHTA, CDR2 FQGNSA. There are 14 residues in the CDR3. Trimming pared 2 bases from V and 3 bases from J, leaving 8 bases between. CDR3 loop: CASSLSTANQPQHF. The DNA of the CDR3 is TGTGCCAGCAGCTTATCGACAGCCAATCAGCCCCAGCATTTT.

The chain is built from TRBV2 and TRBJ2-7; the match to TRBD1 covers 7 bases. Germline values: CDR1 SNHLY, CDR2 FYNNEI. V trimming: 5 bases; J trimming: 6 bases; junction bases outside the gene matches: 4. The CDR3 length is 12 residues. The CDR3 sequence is CASSRQGSEQYF. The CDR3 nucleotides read TGTGCCAGCAGTAGACAGGGAAGCGAGCAGTACTTC.

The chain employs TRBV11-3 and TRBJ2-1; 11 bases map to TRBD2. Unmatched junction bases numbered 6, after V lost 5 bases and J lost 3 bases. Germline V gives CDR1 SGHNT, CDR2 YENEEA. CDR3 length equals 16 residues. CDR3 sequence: CASSTGLAGVYNEQFF. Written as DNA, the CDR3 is TGTGCCAGCAGCACCGGACTAGCGGGCGTCTACAATGAGCAGTTCTTC.

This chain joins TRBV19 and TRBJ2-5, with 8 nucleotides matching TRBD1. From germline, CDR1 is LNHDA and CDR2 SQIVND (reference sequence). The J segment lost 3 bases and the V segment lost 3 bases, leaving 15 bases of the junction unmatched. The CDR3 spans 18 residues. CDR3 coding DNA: TGTGCCAGTAGTATGGCTGAGGTGGACAGGGTAGATGAAGAGACCCAGTACTTC. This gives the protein CASSMAEVDRVDEETQYF.